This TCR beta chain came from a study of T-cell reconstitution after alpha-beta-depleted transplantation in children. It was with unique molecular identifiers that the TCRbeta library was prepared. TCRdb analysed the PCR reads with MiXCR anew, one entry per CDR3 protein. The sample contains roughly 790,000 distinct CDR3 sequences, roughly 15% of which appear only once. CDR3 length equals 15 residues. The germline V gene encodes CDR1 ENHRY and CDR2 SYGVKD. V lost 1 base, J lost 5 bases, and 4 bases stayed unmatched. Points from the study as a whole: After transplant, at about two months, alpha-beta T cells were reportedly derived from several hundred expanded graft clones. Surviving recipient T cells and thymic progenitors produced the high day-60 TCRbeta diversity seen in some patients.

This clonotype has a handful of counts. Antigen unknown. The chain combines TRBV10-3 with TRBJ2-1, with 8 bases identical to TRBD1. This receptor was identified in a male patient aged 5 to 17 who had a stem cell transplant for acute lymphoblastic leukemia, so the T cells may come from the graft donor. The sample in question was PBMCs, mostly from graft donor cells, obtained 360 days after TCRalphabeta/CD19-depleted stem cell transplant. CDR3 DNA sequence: TGTGCCATCAGTGAGTGGGGGACAGGTAACAATGAGCAGTTCTTC. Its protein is CAISEWGTGNNEQFF.